The 2 T cell receptor beta chains in this list originate from one sample, sequenced in a study of blood T cell repertoires in COVID-19. The table came from immunoSEQ multiplex PCR; TCRdb's copy has only in-frame clones and leaves some out. Of some 360,000 clones listed, roughly nine tenths are singletons. The sample taken for sequencing was peripheral blood. The receptor set was obtained from a woman aged 55-69 years with COVID-19, enrolled during active disease.

The rearrangement joins TRBV4-2 to TRBJ2-2; TRBD2 aligns across 7 bases. The CDR3 totals 16 residues. CDR1 is LGHNA and CDR2 is YNFKEQ in the germline V gene. With 5 bases clipped from V and 1 base from J, the junction kept 7 bases outside the gene matches. CDR3 sequence reads: CASSLRGDLNTGELFF. Here the CDR3 DNA reads TGTGCCAGCAGCTTACGGGGGGACCTGAACACCGGGGAGCTGTTTTTT.

The CDR3 DNA is TGTGCCAGCAGGGACAGCCTTGCCGGCACAGATACGCAGTATTTT. Translating it yields CASRDSLAGTDTQYF. The V gene is TRBV6-5, the J gene TRBJ2-3, with D tentatively TRBD1 (6 bases). This CDR3 is 15 amino acids long. Germline V CDR1 and CDR2: MNHEY, SVGAGI. The germline V and J ends were trimmed by 6 bases and 1 base, with 14 bases remaining between them.